The 14 T cell receptor beta chains below were found in one sample sequenced in a study of early T cells in non-severe SARS-CoV-2 infection. TCRdb reprocessed the 5' RACE reads via MiXCR and lists one record per CDR3 protein. This table has roughly 63,000 distinct CDR3 sequences, roughly 12% appearing once. Sequences were obtained from whole blood. These receptors originate from an adult who was a healthcare worker with PCR-confirmed SARS-CoV-2 infection or an uninfected control (not recorded which).

V is TRBV5-1 and J is TRBJ2-3; 9 bases fit TRBD1. Germline loops: CDR1 SGHRS, CDR2 YFSETQ. The length of the CDR3 is 15 residues. After removal of 2 bases from V and 2 bases from J, the junction contained 3 bases not matched to a gene. In nucleotides, the CDR3 is TGCGCCAGCAGCTTTGGGACAGGGATCACAGATACGCAGTATTTT. It translates to CASSFGTGITDTQYF.

The table lists this clonotype with many counts. V and J are TRBV6-5 and TRBJ2-1; the match to TRBD2 covers 8 bases. The CDR3 extends over 15 amino acids. Germline loops: CDR1 MNHEY, CDR2 SVGAGI. The ends lost 6 bases at V and 4 bases at J; junction bases unmatched: 8. CDR3 residues: CASSSSGLGYNEQFF. CDR3 sequence (DNA): TGTGCCAGCAGCTCTAGCGGGTTGGGGTACAATGAGCAGTTCTTC.

At least ten counts were recorded for this clonotype. The V gene is TRBV15, the J gene TRBJ2-3, with D possibly TRBD2 on 5 matching bases. The germline gives CDR1 LNHNV, CDR2 YYDKDF (reference sequence). V was cut by 5 bases and J by 1 base, with 16 bases left in between. This CDR3 is built from 16 residues. Written as DNA, the CDR3 is TGTGCCACCAGCCCTCGCTCGACTATTGGCACAGATACGCAGTATTTT. Translation: CATSPRSTIGTDTQYF.

This clonotype was counted a few times. J is TRBJ2-1 and V is TRBV4-1; D gene ambiguous. The germline gives CDR1 MGHRA, CDR2 YSYEKL. The CDR3 consists of 16 residues. Trimming left V 2 bases short and J 2 bases short, with 13 bases between. The CDR3 nucleotides read TGCGCCAGCAGCCAAATCGACCTTTTCACCTACAATGAGCAGTTCTTC. Translating gives CASSQIDLFTYNEQFF.

The V call is TRBV12-3 or TRBV12-4, the J call TRBJ2-7; D assignment may be TRBD1 or TRBD2 (7 bases each). V was shortened by 8 bases and J by 4 bases, with 21 bases between the two germline ends. There are 15 residues in the CDR3. The CDR3 loop reads CASGLPRGGFYEQYF. CDR3 bases: TGTGCCAGCGGCCTCCCCAGGGGGGGTTTTTACGAGCAGTACTTC.

In its sample, this clonotype was seen many times. J is TRBJ2-1 and V is TRBV14, with D tentatively TRBD1 (5 bases). This CDR3 region has 14 residues. V dropped 8 bases and J dropped 6 bases, with 17 bases sitting between them. From germline, CDR1 is SGHDN and CDR2 FVKESK. In DNA, the CDR3 is TGTGCCAGCTCCAGACAGACGAGGTTCAATGAGCAGTTCTTC. This translates into CASSRQTRFNEQFF.

The chain recombines TRBV5-1 with TRBJ2-2; 7 bases align to TRBD1. The V and J ends lost 0 bases and 4 bases, in that order; junction bases with no gene match: 3. The CDR3 is 15 amino acids. Germline V CDR1 and CDR2: SGHRS, YFSETQ. The CDR3 is CASSLDGTATGELFF. The CDR3 region has the DNA TGCGCCAGCAGCTTGGACGGGACAGCCACCGGGGAGCTGTTTTTT.

The J gene is TRBJ2-7, the V gene TRBV9; D perhaps matches TRBD2 (6 bases). This CDR3 contains 13 residues. Trimming shortened V by 2 bases and J by 7 bases, and 13 bases separated the two germline ends. Looked up from germline, CDR1 is SGDLS and CDR2 is YYNGEE. The chain's CDR3 is CASSVRELQEQYF. Written as DNA, the CDR3 is TGTGCCAGCAGCGTCCGGGAGCTCCAAGAGCAGTACTTC.

This clonotype showed up many times. The rearrangement uses TRBV28 and TRBJ2-7, with D unresolved. The length of the CDR3 is 12 residues. V was pared by 5 bases and J by 9 bases, with 14 bases between. In germline, CDR1 is MDHEN, CDR2 SYDVKM. The CDR3 sequence is CASSPDPVRQYF. The CDR3 bases are TGTGCCAGCAGTCCGGACCCCGTCCGGCAGTACTTC. The full variable domain, in which reference TRBV28 and TRBJ2-7 provide the parts outside the CDR3, is DVKVTQSSRYLVKRTGEKVFLECVQDMDHENMFWYRQDPGLGLRLIYFSYDVKMKEKGDIPEGYSVSREKKERFSLILESASTNQTSMYLCASSPDPVRQYFGPGTRLTVT.

V gene TRBV5-1 combines with J gene TRBJ2-1; TRBD2 matches at 9 bases. There are 14 residues in the CDR3. V lost 2 bases, J lost 7 bases, and 4 bases stayed unmatched. Germline V gene lookup returns CDR1 SGHRS and CDR2 YFSETQ. In DNA, the CDR3 is TGCGCCAGCAGCTTTGCGGGAGGGCCGAATGAGCAGTTCTTC. As protein: CASSFAGGPNEQFF.

This clonotype was detected many times. The J gene is TRBJ2-3, the V gene TRBV7-9; a weak D match, TRBD1 (7 bases). The germline V gene encodes CDR1 SEHNR and CDR2 FQNEAQ (reference sequence). CDR3 length: 14 residues. The ends were cut back, 4 bases at V and 4 bases at J, with 12 bases in the middle. The chain's CDR3 is CASSSRGAADTQYF. The CDR3 DNA sequence: TGTGCCAGCAGCTCCAGGGGGGCCGCAGATACGCAGTATTTT.

The rearrangement uses TRBV29-1 and TRBJ1-4; D ambiguous. Germline CDR1 and CDR2: SQVTM and ANQGSEA. V was trimmed by 7 bases and J by 8 bases, leaving 17 bases between them. The CDR3 has 13 residues. The CDR3 nucleotides read TGCAGCGCTCTTCCACCCTTGGGGGAAAAACTGTTTTTT. The encoded protein is CSALPPLGEKLFF.

This clonotype was counted many times. The chain joins TRBV20-1 to TRBJ1-1; no clear D gene. The germline V and J ends were trimmed by 2 bases and 2 bases, with 15 bases remaining between them. The CDR3 extends over 15 amino acids. The germline gives CDR1 DFQATT, CDR2 SNEGSKA (reference sequence). The CDR3 DNA reads TGCAGTGCTAGATCGCAGCCTAACTCAAACACTGAAGCTTTCTTT. Protein product: CSARSQPNSNTEAFF.

This clonotype was recorded a few times. This sequence joins TRBV29-1 and TRBJ2-2, with a possible D match to TRBD2 (5 bases). V lost 6 bases, J lost 2 bases, and 10 bases lay in between. CDR3 length: 13 residues. CDR1 and CDR2 from the germline V gene are SQVTM and ANQGSEA. The CDR3 sequence is CSVRTGNTGELFF. The DNA for the CDR3 is TGCAGCGTCCGGACGGGAAACACCGGGGAGCTGTTTTTT.